This paragraph reports one T cell receptor beta chain. This entry comes from a study of T-cell memory formation after mild COVID-19. MiXCR, run by TCRdb on the 5' RACE reads, gives a single entry per CDR3 protein. The table lists about 200,000 distinct CDR3 sequences, roughly 10% of them singletons, with roughly 3.5% in the top ten. CDR1 and CDR2 from the germline V gene are SGHAT and FQNNGV. V was shortened by 4 bases and J by 3 bases, with 7 bases between the two germline ends. This CDR3 comprises 13 residues. The chain links TRBV11-2 to TRBJ1-3; unclear D gene. This TCR was recovered from a young man who had mild COVID-19 (a few samples of this study predate the infection). Cell type and time point are not known. Material for sequencing was PBMCs or a T cell subset sorted from them (not recorded which). The CDR3 nucleotides are TGTGCCAGCAGCTCAGTTCGTGGAAACACCATATATTTT. It encodes CASSSVRGNTIYF.